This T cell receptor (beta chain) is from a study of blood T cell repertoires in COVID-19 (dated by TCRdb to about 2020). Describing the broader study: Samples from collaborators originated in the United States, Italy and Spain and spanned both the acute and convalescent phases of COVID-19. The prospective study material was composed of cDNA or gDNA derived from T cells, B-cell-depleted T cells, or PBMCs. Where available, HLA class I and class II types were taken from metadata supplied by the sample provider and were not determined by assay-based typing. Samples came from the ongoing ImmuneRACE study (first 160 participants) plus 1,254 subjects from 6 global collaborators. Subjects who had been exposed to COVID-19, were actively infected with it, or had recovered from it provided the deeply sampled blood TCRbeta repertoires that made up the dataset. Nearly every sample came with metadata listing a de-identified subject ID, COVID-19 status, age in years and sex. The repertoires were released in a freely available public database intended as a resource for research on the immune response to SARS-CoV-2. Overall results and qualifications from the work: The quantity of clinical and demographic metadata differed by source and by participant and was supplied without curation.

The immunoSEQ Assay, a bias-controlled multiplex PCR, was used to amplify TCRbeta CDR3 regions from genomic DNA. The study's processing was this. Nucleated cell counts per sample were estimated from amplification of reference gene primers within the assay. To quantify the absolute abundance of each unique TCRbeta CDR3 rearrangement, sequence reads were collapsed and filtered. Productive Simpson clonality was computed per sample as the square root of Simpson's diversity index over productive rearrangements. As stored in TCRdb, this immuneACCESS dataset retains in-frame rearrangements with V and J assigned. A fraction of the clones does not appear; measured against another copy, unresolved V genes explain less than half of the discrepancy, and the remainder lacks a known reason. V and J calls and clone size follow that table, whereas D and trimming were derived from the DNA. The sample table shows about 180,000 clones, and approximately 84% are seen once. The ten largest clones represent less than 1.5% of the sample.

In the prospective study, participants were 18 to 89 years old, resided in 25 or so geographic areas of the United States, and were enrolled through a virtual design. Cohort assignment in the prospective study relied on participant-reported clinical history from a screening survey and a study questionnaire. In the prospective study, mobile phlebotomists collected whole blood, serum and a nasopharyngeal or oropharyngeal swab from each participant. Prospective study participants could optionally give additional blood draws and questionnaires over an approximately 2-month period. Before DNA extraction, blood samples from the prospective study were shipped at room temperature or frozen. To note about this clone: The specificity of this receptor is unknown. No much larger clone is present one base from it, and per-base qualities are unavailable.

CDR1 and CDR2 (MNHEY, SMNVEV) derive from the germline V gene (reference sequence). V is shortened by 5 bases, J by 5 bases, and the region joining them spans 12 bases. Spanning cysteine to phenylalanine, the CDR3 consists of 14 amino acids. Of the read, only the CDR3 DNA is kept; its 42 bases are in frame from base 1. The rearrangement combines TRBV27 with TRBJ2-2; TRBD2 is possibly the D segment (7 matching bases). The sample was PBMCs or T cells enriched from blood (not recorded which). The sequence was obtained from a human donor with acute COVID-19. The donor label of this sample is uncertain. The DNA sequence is TGTGCCAGCAGTAGCAGGGGAGGGACCGGGGAGCTGTTTTTT. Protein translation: CASSSRGGTGELFF.